This section outlines one TCR beta chain sequence together with its context. Its antigen is not identified. The data were obtained in a study of CD8+ T cells in alopecia areata. The CDR3 runs 14 residues. The germline gives CDR1 MNHEY, CDR2 SMNVEV (reference sequence). Between the trimmed V and J ends, which lost 4 bases and 7 bases, there was a span of 14 bases. Treatment noted: oral pan-JAK inhibitor, 5-10 mg twice daily. Alopecia areata patients provided lesional scalp punch biopsies and peripheral blood. Reverse transcribed after extraction, RNA yielded cDNA as the sequencing template. Produced via immunoSEQ multiplex PCR; TCRdb's table is partial and in-frame only. The profile shows about 280,000 clones, roughly 64% of them singletons. General study points: Numerous expanded lesional clones remained in scalp and blood during tofacitinib.

The clonotype comes from a human donor with alopecia areata. The chain joins TRBV27 to TRBJ2-1; D is uncertain. Here the sequenced sample was CD4+ T cells sorted from blood, taken at week 24, from a patient treated with tofacitinib. Here the CDR3 DNA reads TGTGCCAGCAGTTCCCGTCGTCTATCAAATGAGCAGTTCTTC. Translation gives CASSSRRLSNEQFF.